These 17 T cell receptor beta chains were all obtained from the same sample, sequenced in a study of shared clonotypes between healthy human individuals. Libraries were prepared by immunoSEQ multiplex PCR; TCRdb keeps only in-frame clonotypes and omits some of them. The sample has roughly 2.1 million clones; about 93% are singletons. CD8 cells classed as naive were CD45RO-negative and positively selected for CCR7, excluding terminally differentiated effector memory CD45RA+ cells. The sequencing input was naive CD8+ T cells from PBMCs. The receptors shown here come from a man aged 18 to 29 in good health. Some clones in this sample may be carry-over from other donors' samples.

The gene calls are TRBV28 and TRBJ2-3; unclear D gene. The CDR3 runs to 14 residues. Per the germline V gene, CDR1 is MDHEN and CDR2 is SYDVKM. V lost 3 bases, J lost 0 bases, and 7 bases lay in between. CDR3 nucleotide sequence: TGTGCCAGCAGTTTTGAGGCTAGCACAGATACGCAGTATTTT. Amino acids: CASSFEASTDTQYF.

Only one count was recorded for this clone. The V gene is TRBV5-6, the J gene TRBJ2-2; possibly TRBD1 or TRBD2 for D (6 bases each). The ends were cut back, 6 bases at V and 6 bases at J, with 21 bases in the middle. This CDR3 is 16 amino acids long. In germline, CDR1 is SGHDT, CDR2 YYEEEE. The CDR3 sequence: CASIERGAISAGELFF. Here the CDR3 DNA reads TGTGCCAGCATCGAAAGGGGGGCTATAAGCGCCGGGGAGCTGTTTTTT.

The chain employs TRBV14 and TRBJ1-3; no definite D call. The CDR3 runs 14 residues. V was pared by 2 bases and J by 4 bases, with 9 bases between. Looked up from germline, CDR1 is SGHDN and CDR2 is FVKESK. The CDR3 DNA follows: TGTGCCAGCAGCCAATTAGGGTACGGAAACACCATATATTTT. This encodes CASSQLGYGNTIYF.

V gene TRBV7-3 combines with J gene TRBJ2-1; 9 bases line up with TRBD2. The V gene end was trimmed by 0 bases and the J gene end by 4 bases; junction bases not matched to a gene: 4. Germline assignment: CDR1 SGHTA and CDR2 FQGTGA. The CDR3 has 16 amino acids. CDR3 nucleotides: TGTGCCAGCAGCTTAACGAATAGCGGGAGTTACAATGAGCAGTTCTTC. This encodes CASSLTNSGSYNEQFF.

The CDR3: CASSLDGTLGEQYF. DNA of the CDR3: TGTGCCAGCTCACTGGACGGGACCCTCGGCGAGCAGTACTTC. The chain uses TRBV18 and TRBJ2-7; possibly TRBD1 or TRBD2 for D (5 bases each). The CDR3 length is 14 residues. Trimming took off 4 bases at V and 6 bases at J, with 16 bases between the two ends. Germline V gene lookup returns CDR1 KGHSH and CDR2 LQKENI. The full variable domain, its missing parts supplied by reference TRBV18 and TRBJ2-7, is NAGVMQNPRHLVRRRGQEARLRCSPMKGHSHVYWYRQLPEEGLKFMVYLQKENIIDESGMPKERFSAEFPKEGPSILRIQQVVRGDSAAYFCASSLDGTLGEQYFGPGTRLTVT.

J is TRBJ2-7 and V is TRBV10-3; D is uncertain. V lost 2 bases and J lost 6, with 17 bases in between. The CDR3 totals 15 residues. Germline V gene lookup returns CDR1 ENHRY and CDR2 SYGVKD. The CDR3 is CAISEPIVSVSEQYF. The CDR3 DNA is TGTGCCATCAGTGAGCCCATAGTGTCGGTTAGCGAGCAGTACTTC.

The rearrangement links TRBV4-3 to TRBJ2-2, with TRBD2 identical over 10 bases. The trim removed 0 bases at V and 3 bases at J, leaving 13 bases unmatched. This CDR3 comprises 20 residues. Germline V gives CDR1 LGHNA, CDR2 YSLEER. The CDR3 sequence is CASSQEGLAGVIVDTGELFF. The CDR3 DNA follows: TGCGCCAGCAGCCAAGAGGGCCTAGCGGGAGTGATTGTGGACACCGGGGAGCTGTTTTTT.

The chain combines TRBV5-1 with TRBJ2-7, with 11 bases lining up with TRBD1. CDR3 length equals 17 residues. CDR1 is SGHRS and CDR2 is YFSETQ in the germline V gene. Trimming took 4 bases from V and 3 from J; bases not matched to a gene: 12. The CDR3 here is CASSPSLLGTGGYEQYF. As DNA, the CDR3 is TGCGCCAGCAGCCCGTCTCTCCTCGGGACAGGGGGCTACGAGCAGTACTTC.

CDR3 DNA sequence: TGTGCCTGGGGGGGACAGGGTTTTCGGACCCAGTACTTC. It encodes CAWGGQGFRTQYF. The rearrangement uses TRBV30 and TRBJ2-5, with TRBD1 matching 9 bases. With 5 bases clipped from V and 7 bases from J, the junction kept 8 bases outside the gene matches. Looked up from germline, CDR1 is GTSNPN and CDR2 is SVGIG (reference sequence). CDR3 length: 13 amino acids.

The J gene is TRBJ2-3, the V gene TRBV9; D gene ambiguous. V lost 0 bases and J 2 bases, leaving 7 bases between the germline ends. The CDR3 is 14 amino acids. Germline-derived CDR1 and CDR2 are SGDLS and YYNGEE. The CDR3 protein is CASSVGRLTDTQYF. The CDR3 nucleotides read TGTGCCAGCAGCGTAGGTCGGCTCACAGATACGCAGTATTTT.

The chain links TRBV15 to TRBJ2-7; TRBD1 aligns across 9 bases. There are 16 residues in the CDR3. Germline V gene lookup returns CDR1 LNHNV and CDR2 YYDKDF (reference sequence). V was pared by 0 bases and J by 5 bases, with 8 bases of the junction left unmatched. The DNA of the CDR3 is TGTGCCACCAGCAGAGATCGGGGGACAGGGAACCACGAGCAGTACTTC. This translates into CATSRDRGTGNHEQYF.

The chain uses TRBV18 and TRBJ2-2, with 10 bases fitting TRBD2. With 4 bases clipped from V and 5 bases from J, the junction kept 13 bases outside the gene matches. This CDR3 contains 18 residues. CDR1 and CDR2 (germline): KGHSH, LQKENI. The CDR3 DNA sequence: TGTGCCAGCTCACTAATTGTTGGACTAGCGGAAAGGACCGGGGAGCTGTTTTTT. Translation: CASSLIVGLAERTGELFF.

This clone has just one count. The chain employs TRBV10-3 and TRBJ1-3; D is unclear. V lost 2 bases, J lost 6 bases, and 20 bases lay in between. CDR3 length: 17 residues. The germline V gene encodes CDR1 ENHRY and CDR2 SYGVKD. The CDR3 protein is CAISETTSLREANTIYF. In DNA, the CDR3 is TGTGCCATCAGTGAGACAACTTCCCTGAGGGAGGCAAACACCATATATTTT.

This rearrangement joins TRBV5-5 to TRBJ2-2; unclear D gene. CDR3 size: 13 residues. Germline CDR1 is SGHKS and CDR2 is YYEKEE (reference sequence). Trimming cost V 5 bases and J 9 bases, with 14 bases left between them. The CDR3 spells CASSQDSDRELFF. CDR3 DNA: TGTGCCAGCAGTCAAGACTCCGACCGGGAGCTGTTTTTT.

The rearrangement uses TRBV11-1 and TRBJ2-7, with D tentatively TRBD2 (6 bases). V lost 3 bases to trimming and J lost 2 bases, with 14 bases between them. The CDR3 length is 15 residues. Germline V gene data show CDR1 as SGHAT and CDR2 as FQDESV (reference sequence). CDR3 protein: CASSLAAGGTYEQYF. In DNA, the CDR3 is TGTGCCAGCAGCTTGGCAGCGGGTGGGACCTACGAGCAGTACTTC.

This chain joins TRBV28 and TRBJ2-7, with 9 nucleotides matching TRBD2. The ends lost 2 bases at V and 2 bases at J; junction bases unmatched: 10. CDR1 and CDR2 (germline): MDHEN, SYDVKM. This CDR3 contains 17 residues. The CDR3 loop reads CASSLQIAGASTYEQYF. DNA of the CDR3: TGTGCCAGCAGTTTACAAATAGCGGGAGCAAGTACCTACGAGCAGTACTTC. Full variable domain (rest looked up from reference TRBV28 and TRBJ2-7): DVKVTQSSRYLVKRTGEKVFLECVQDMDHENMFWYRQDPGLGLRLIYFSYDVKMKEKGDIPEGYSVSREKKERFSLILESASTNQTSMYLCASSLQIAGASTYEQYFGPGTRLTVT.

The V and J genes are TRBV27 and TRBJ2-3, with a weak D call TRBD1 (5 bases). The CDR3 is 16 amino acids. Between the trimmed V and J ends, which lost 8 bases and 8 bases, there was a span of 26 bases. The germline V gene has CDR1 MNHEY and CDR2 SMNVEV (reference sequence). CDR3 sequence reads: CASSSLGIRVFGTQYF. The CDR3 nucleotides are TGTGCCAGCTCAAGCCTCGGAATCAGGGTTTTTGGTACGCAGTATTTT.